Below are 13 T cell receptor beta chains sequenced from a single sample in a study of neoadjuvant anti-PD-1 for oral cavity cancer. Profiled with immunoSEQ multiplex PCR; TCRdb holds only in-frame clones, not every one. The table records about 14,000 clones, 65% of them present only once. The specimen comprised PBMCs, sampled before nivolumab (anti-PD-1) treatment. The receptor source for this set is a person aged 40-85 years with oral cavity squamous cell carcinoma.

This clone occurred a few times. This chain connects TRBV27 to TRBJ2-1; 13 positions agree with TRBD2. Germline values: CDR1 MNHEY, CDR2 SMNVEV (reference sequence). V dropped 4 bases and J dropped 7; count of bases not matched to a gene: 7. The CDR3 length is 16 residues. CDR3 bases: TGTGCCAGCAGTTCCAGGACTAGCGGGAGTTCTAATGAGCAGTTCTTC. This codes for CASSSRTSGSSNEQFF.

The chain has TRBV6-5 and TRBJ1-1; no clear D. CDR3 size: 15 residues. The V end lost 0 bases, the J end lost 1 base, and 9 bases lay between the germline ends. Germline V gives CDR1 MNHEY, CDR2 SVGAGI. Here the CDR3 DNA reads TGTGCCAGCAGTTACTCTCAGGACGGGAACACTGAAGCTTTCTTT. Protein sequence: CASSYSQDGNTEAFF.

CDR3 coding DNA: TGTGCCAGCAGTGCCCGGATCCTGAGAGGTGAAAAACTGTTTTTT. It specifies CASSARILRGEKLFF. The V call is TRBV2, the J call TRBJ1-4; D not resolved. Between the trimmed V and J ends, which lost 4 bases and 7 bases, there was a span of 16 bases. The germline V gene has CDR1 SNHLY and CDR2 FYNNEI. The CDR3 is 15 residues long.

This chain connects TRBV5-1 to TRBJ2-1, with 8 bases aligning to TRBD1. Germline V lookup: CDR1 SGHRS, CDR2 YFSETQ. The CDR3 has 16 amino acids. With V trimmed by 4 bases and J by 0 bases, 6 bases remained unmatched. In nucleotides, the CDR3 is TGCGCCAGCAGCATACCCGGGACAGGCTCCTACAATGAGCAGTTCTTC. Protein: CASSIPGTGSYNEQFF. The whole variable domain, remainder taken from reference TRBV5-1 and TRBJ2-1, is KAGVTQTPRYLIKTRGQQVTLSCSPISGHRSVSWYQQTPGQGLQFLFEYFSETQRNKGNFPGRFSGRQFSNSRSEMNVSTLELGDSALYLCASSIPGTGSYNEQFFGPGTRLTVL.

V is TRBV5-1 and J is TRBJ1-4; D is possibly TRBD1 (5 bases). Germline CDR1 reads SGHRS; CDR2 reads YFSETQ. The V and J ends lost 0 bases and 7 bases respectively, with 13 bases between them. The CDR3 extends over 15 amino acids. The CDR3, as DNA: TGCGCCAGCAGCTTGGCCCAGGGTGCGGCTGAAAAACTGTTTTTT. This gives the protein CASSLAQGAAEKLFF.

The CDR3 DNA follows: TGTGCCAGCAGTTACGGTGGGGGGACGAACACTGAAGCTTTCTTT. Protein product: CASSYGGGTNTEAFF. V gene TRBV6-5 combines with J gene TRBJ1-1; D possibly corresponds to TRBD1 (5 bases). The germline V and J ends were trimmed by 2 bases and 1 base, with 11 bases remaining between them. Germline CDR1 and CDR2: MNHEY and SVGAGI. The CDR3 has 15 amino acids.

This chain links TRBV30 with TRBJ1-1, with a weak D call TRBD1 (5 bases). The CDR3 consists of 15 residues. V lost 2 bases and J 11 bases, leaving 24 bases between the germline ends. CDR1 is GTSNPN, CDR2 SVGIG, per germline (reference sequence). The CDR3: CAWSKTGTHGQGAFF. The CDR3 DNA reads TGTGCCTGGAGTAAGACCGGGACTCACGGCCAAGGTGCTTTCTTT.

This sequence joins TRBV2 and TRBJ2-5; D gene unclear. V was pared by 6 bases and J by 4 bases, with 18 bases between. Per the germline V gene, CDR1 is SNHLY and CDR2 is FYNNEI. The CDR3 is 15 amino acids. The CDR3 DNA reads TGTGCCAGCAGATTAAAGGGTTACTGGGGAGAGACCCAGTACTTC. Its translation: CASRLKGYWGETQYF.

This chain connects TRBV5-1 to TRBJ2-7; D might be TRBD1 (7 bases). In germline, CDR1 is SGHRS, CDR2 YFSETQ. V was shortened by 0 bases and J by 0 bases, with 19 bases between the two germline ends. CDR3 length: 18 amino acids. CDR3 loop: CASSLGQGLSLSSYEQYF. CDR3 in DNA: TGCGCCAGCAGCTTGGGACAGGGACTTTCCCTAAGCTCCTACGAGCAGTACTTC. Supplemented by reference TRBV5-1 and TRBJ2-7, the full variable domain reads KAGVTQTPRYLIKTRGQQVTLSCSPISGHRSVSWYQQTPGQGLQFLFEYFSETQRNKGNFPGRFSGRQFSNSRSEMNVSTLELGDSALYLCASSLGQGLSLSSYEQYFGPGTRLTVT.

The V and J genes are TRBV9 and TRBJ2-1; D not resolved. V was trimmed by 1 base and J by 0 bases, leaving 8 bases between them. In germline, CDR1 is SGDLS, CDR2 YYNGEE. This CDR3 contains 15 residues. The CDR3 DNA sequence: TGTGCCAGCAGCGTACAGGATAGCTCCTACAATGAGCAGTTCTTC. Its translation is CASSVQDSSYNEQFF. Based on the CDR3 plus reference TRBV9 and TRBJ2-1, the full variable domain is DSGVTQTPKHLITATGQRVTLRCSPRSGDLSVYWYQQSLDQGLQFLIQYYNGEERAKGNILERFSAQQFPDLHSELNLSSLELGDSALYFCASSVQDSSYNEQFFGPGTRLTVL.

The CDR3 nucleotides read TGTGCCAGCAGCTCGCAGAGAGACAGGGGGCTTGGTGGCTACACCTTC. It is translated as CASSSQRDRGLGGYTF. The gene calls are TRBV5-4 and TRBJ1-2; 10 positions agree with TRBD1. This CDR3 comprises 16 residues. Germline V CDR1 and CDR2: SGHNT, YYREEE (reference sequence). The ends lost 3 bases at V and 7 bases at J; junction bases unmatched: 12.

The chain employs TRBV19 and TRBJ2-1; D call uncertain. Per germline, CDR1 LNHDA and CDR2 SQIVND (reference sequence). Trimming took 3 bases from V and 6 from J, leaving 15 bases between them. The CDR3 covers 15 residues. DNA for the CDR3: TGTGCCAGTAGTATTATCTCTTCGGGCAGCAATGAGCAGTTCTTC. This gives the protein CASSIISSGSNEQFF.

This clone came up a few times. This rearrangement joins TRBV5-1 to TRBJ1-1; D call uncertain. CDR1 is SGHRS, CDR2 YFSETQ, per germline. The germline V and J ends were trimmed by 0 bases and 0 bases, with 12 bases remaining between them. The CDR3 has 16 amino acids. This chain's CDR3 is CASSLDVVAMNTEAFF. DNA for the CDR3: TGCGCCAGCAGCTTGGACGTAGTTGCCATGAACACTGAAGCTTTCTTT.